This is a list of T cell receptor beta chains from one sample in a study of blood T cells in healthy people across ages. TCRdb analysed the 5' RACE reads with MiXCR anew, one entry per CDR3 protein. This sample yields approximately 1.5 million distinct CDR3 sequences, of which approximately 39% are seen a single time; about 4% belongs to the top ten. Sequenced input: blood. Source of these receptors: a woman younger than 30 in good health. Each CDR3 is given with its conserved first and last residue. A D gene is named only where the DNA matches it firmly. Clone size is given for some rows only: seen once, a few or many times, or a class if the clone is expanded.

size	V	D	J	DNA	CDR3
few	TRBV12-3/TRBV12-4	-	TRBJ2-3	TGTGCCAGCAGTCAACTTGAATGGCATACGCAGTATTTT	CASSQLEWHTQYF
many	TRBV9	-	TRBJ2-1	TGTGCCAGCAGCGTGACCAACTACAATGAGCAGTTCTTC	CASSVTNYNEQFF
few	TRBV13	TRBD1	TRBJ2-5	TGTGCCAGCAGCTTAGGGACAGGGGGCCAAGAGACCCAGTACTTC	CASSLGTGGQETQYF
-	TRBV20-1	TRBD1	TRBJ1-2	TGCAGTGCCCATGGACAGGGCCATGGCTACACCTTC	CSAHGQGHGYTF
few	TRBV7-2	TRBD2	TRBJ2-7	TGTGCCAGCAGCCGGGGGGGCAGTTCCTACGAGCAGTACTTC	CASSRGGSSYEQYF
-	TRBV5-8	TRBD1	TRBJ1-4	TGTGCCAGCAGCGGCAGGGGGCGCAGGAATGAAAAACTGTTTTTT	CASSGRGRRNEKLFF
few	TRBV6-2/TRBV6-3	-	TRBJ2-5	TGTGCCAGCAGTGATGGAGGGATCCAAGAGACCCAGTACTTC	CASSDGGIQETQYF
few	TRBV5-1	-	TRBJ2-3	TGCGCCAGCAGGTCTAGCGAGAGCACAGATACGCAGTATTTT	CASRSSESTDTQYF
few	TRBV4-3	-	TRBJ1-5	TGCGCCAGCAGCCAAGATTGGCATCAGCCCCAGCATTTT	CASSQDWHQPQHF
few	TRBV12-3/TRBV12-4	-	TRBJ1-1	TGTGCCAGCAGTACGAGACAGAAAGCTTTCTTT	CASSTRQKAFF
-	TRBV20-1	-	TRBJ2-1	TGCAGTGCTAGAGATAGTGCGGCAAATGAGCAGTTCTTC	CSARDSAANEQFF
-	TRBV10-3	-	TRBJ1-5	TGTGCCATCAGTGAATGGGACCAGCCCCAGCATTTT	CAISEWDQPQHF
few	TRBV28	-	TRBJ2-1	TGTGCCAGCACCGACCAGGGGAATGAGCAGTTCTTC	CASTDQGNEQFF
-	TRBV20-1	TRBD2	TRBJ2-1	TGCAGTGCTGGAATACTAGCGGGACGGGAGACCCAGTTCTTC	CSAGILAGRETQFF
few	TRBV7-2	TRBD2	TRBJ2-1	TGTGCCAGCACCACGGGACTAGCGGGCTCCTACAATGAGCAGTTCTTC	CASTTGLAGSYNEQFF
-	TRBV6-1	-	TRBJ1-1	TGTGCCAGCACCGTAGGACTGTACACTGAAGCTTTCTTT	CASTVGLYTEAFF
-	TRBV4-3	-	TRBJ1-6	TGCGCCAGCAGCCAAGACGACGGGGACGGCGATTCACCCCTCCACTTT	CASSQDDGDGDSPLHF
few	TRBV29-1	-	TRBJ1-5	TGCAGCGCCACGACAGACGCGGATCAGCCCCAGCATTTT	CSATTDADQPQHF
few	TRBV6-5	TRBD1	TRBJ2-3	TGTGCCAGCAGTTACTCCCCGGGACAGGTCACAGATACGCAGTATTTT	CASSYSPGQVTDTQYF
few	TRBV6-2/TRBV6-3	-	TRBJ1-4	TGTGCCAGCAGCTCAACGCTCGGGCGAGAGAGTGAAAAACTGTTTTTT	CASSSTLGRESEKLFF
-	TRBV4-1	-	TRBJ2-7	TGCGCCAGCAGCCTGGGGAAGGGAAGGTCCTACGAGCAGTACTTC	CASSLGKGRSYEQYF
-	TRBV29-1	TRBD2	TRBJ2-1	TGCAGCGTCGGGGAACTAGCGGGAGTGCTAAATGAGCAGTTCTTC	CSVGELAGVLNEQFF
once	TRBV29-1	-	TRBJ2-7	TGCAGCGTACGAGGGGCCTCTTACGAGCAGTACTTC	CSVRGASYEQYF
-	TRBV7-2	-	TRBJ2-3	TGTGCCAGCAGCCCCTGGCGGGGGCGTGCAGATACGCAGTATTTT	CASSPWRGRADTQYF
few	TRBV29-1	TRBD2	TRBJ2-7	TGCAGCGTTAAGACTAGCGGGGGGAACTACGAGCAGTACTTC	CSVKTSGGNYEQYF
-	TRBV29-1	TRBD2	TRBJ2-3	TGCAGCGTCATACTAGCGGGGACAGATACGCAGTATTTT	CSVILAGTDTQYF
few	TRBV9	TRBD1	TRBJ2-7	TGTGCCAGCAGCAAGGGGACAGGGATCTACGAGCAGTACTTC	CASSKGTGIYEQYF
-	TRBV12-3/TRBV12-4	-	TRBJ1-5	TGTGCCAGCACTATGGGCTCCAGGGGTCAGCCCCAGCATTTT	CASTMGSRGQPQHF